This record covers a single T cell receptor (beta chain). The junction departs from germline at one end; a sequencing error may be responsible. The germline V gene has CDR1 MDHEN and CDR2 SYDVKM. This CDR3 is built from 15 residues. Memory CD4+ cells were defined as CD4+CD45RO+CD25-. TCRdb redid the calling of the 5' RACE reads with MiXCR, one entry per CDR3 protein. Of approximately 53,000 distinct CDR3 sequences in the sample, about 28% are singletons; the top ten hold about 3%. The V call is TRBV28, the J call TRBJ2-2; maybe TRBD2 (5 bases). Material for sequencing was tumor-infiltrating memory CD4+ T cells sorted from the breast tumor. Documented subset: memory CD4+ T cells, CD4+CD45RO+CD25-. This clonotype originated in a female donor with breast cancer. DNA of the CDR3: TGTGCCGGCAGTTCCACCGGGATATACACCGGGGAGCTGTTTTTT. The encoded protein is CAGSSTGIYTGELFF.